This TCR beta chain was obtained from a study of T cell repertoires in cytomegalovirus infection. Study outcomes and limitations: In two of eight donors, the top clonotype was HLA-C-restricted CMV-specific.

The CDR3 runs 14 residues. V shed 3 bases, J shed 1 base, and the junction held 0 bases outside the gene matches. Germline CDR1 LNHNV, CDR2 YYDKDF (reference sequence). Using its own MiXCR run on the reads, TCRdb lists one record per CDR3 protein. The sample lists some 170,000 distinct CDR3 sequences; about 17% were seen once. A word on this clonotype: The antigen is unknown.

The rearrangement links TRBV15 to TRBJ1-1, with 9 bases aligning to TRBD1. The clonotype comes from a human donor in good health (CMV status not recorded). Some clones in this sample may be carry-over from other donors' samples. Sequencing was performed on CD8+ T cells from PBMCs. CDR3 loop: CATSRGQGNTEAFF. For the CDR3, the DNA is TGTGCCACCAGCAGGGGACAGGGGAACACTGAAGCTTTCTTT.